This T cell receptor (beta chain) originates from a study of blood T cell repertoires in COVID-19. Looking at the study overall: Collection of acute and convalescent COVID-19 samples took place in the United States, Italy and Spain. Sample material is recorded as cDNA or gDNA derived from T cells, B-cell-depleted T cells, or PBMCs.

Source study methods: From reference gene primer amplification, estimates of nucleated cell counts were derived. Using immunoSEQ multiplex PCR, the repertoire was profiled, and TCRdb retains in-frame clones only, with some absent. V, J and clone size are those of that table, while D and trimming were read from the DNA. The sample holds under 300,000 clones, around 83% seen once. V was pared by 4 bases and J by 4 bases, with 1 base of the junction left unmatched. Germline CDR1 reads MDHEN; CDR2 reads SYDVKM. This CDR3 has 13 amino acids. Sequencing was carried out using PBMCs or T cells enriched from blood (not recorded which). The sequence was collected from a woman in her 50s who had been exposed to COVID-19. V usage is TRBV28 and J usage is TRBJ2-1; 7 nucleotides line up with TRBD1. The CDR3 is CASSWGQYNEQFF. The CDR3 DNA reads TGTGCCAGCAGTTGGGGACAGTACAATGAGCAGTTCTTC.